This TCR beta chain was retrieved from a study of vaccination effects on CD4 cells after COVID-19. Whole-study findings and limits: Only a few convalescent patients and no early post-infection timepoints featured in the study. Clones of infection and vaccine origin contracted markedly late after vaccination.

Antigen-specific CD4+ T cells expanded by the ViraFEST assay with viral peptide pools were then sequenced. Having been cultured for about 10 days, the cells underwent CD4+ T cell isolation. Every well housed 1.5 million to 2 million PBMC, which grew in culture alongside around 10 IU/ml IL-2 and around 9.8 ug/ml peptides. The CDR3 contains 15 residues. Germline CDR1 reads SGHTA; CDR2 reads FQGNSA. Trimming took 2 bases from V and 7 from J, leaving 12 bases between them. Details on this clone: Its antigen is as yet unknown.

TCRdb's table, derived via immunoSEQ multiplex PCR, lists solely in-frame clones and lacks some. The data contain some 79,000 clones, roughly 74% of them singletons. Specimen: CD4+ T cells from PBMCs cultured with HCoV-229E spike peptides, collected before COVID-19 vaccination. The sequence was collected from a human donor who received a COVID-19 vaccine. V is TRBV7-2 and J is TRBJ1-6; maybe TRBD1 (6 bases). Here the CDR3 reads CASSLLRGQNSPLHF. The CDR3 DNA sequence: TGTGCCAGCAGCTTACTCAGGGGCCAAAATTCACCCCTCCACTTT.